The 4 T cell receptor beta chains reported below all come from one sample, sequenced in a study of T cells in Graves' hyperthyroidism and ophthalmopathy. TCR beta CDR3 region amplification was performed from RNA transcripts. An initial round of RT-PCR targeting the TCR CDR3 relied on the HTBI primer set. TCRdb itself ran the multiplex PCR reads through MiXCR, one entry per CDR3 protein. Found here are 300,000 or so distinct CDR3 sequences, 18% of them singletons; the top ten hold approximately 49%. Sequencing used blood. The receptors stem from a woman in her forties or fifties with Graves' hyperthyroidism.

CDR3 sequence reads: CASSQALWQGYEQFF. For the CDR3, the DNA is TGCGCCAGCAGCCAAGCTCTTTGGCAGGGGTATGAGCAGTTCTTC. The chain is built from TRBV4-1 and TRBJ2-1; the D gene is possibly TRBD1 (6 bases). The V and J ends lost 1 base and 8 bases respectively, with 15 bases between them. Per germline, CDR1 MGHRA and CDR2 YSYEKL. This CDR3 comprises 15 residues.

This clonotype was detected many times. This sequence joins TRBV5-1 and TRBJ2-3, with TRBD1 matching 7 bases. From germline, CDR1 is SGHRS and CDR2 YFSETQ. This CDR3 is 15 amino acids long. Losses at the gene ends were 5 bases for V and 0 bases for J; bases not matched to a gene: 6. Written as DNA, the CDR3 is TGCGCCAGCAGACCCGACAGGGCTAGCACAGATACGCAGTATTTT. The encoded protein is CASRPDRASTDTQYF. Filled out from reference TRBV5-1 and TRBJ2-3, the complete variable domain reads KAGVTQTPRYLIKTRGQQVTLSCSPISGHRSVSWYQQTPGQGLQFLFEYFSETQRNKGNFPGRFSGRQFSNSRSEMNVSTLELGDSALYLCASRPDRASTDTQYFGPGTRLTVL.

The CDR3 bases are TGTGCCAGCAGTCCCCGGACAGGGGGCGGCTACACCTTC. Translated, it gives CASSPRTGGGYTF. This sequence joins TRBV12-3 or TRBV12-4 and TRBJ1-2, with 11 bases aligning to TRBD1. This CDR3 is built from 13 residues. V was pared by 5 bases and J by 8 bases, with 4 bases of the junction left unmatched.

This clonotype came up many times. The J gene is TRBJ1-1, the V gene TRBV2; 9 bases are shared with TRBD1. V was pared by 9 bases and J by 5 bases, with 4 bases of the junction left unmatched. The CDR3 is 12 residues long. Germline V gene data show CDR1 as SNHLY and CDR2 as FYNNEI. The CDR3 protein is CASQTGGTEAFF. Here the CDR3 DNA reads TGTGCCAGTCAGACAGGGGGTACTGAAGCTTTCTTT.